At least ten counts were recorded for the clone carrying this T cell receptor (beta chain). Arm-PCR of CDR3 regions and iRepertoire HTBI primers were the basis on which TCR beta libraries were built. MiXCR, run by TCRdb on the multiplex PCR reads, gives a single entry per CDR3 protein. The sample records around 480,000 distinct CDR3 sequences, about a sixth being singletons. This record belongs to a study of regulatory T cells in long-lasting Graves disease. This sample's time point: newly diagnosed GD, antithyroid drugs for less than 3 months. RNA isolated from PBMCs was used to make the TCR library. The CDR3 length is 15 residues. Germline V lookup: CDR1 LNHNV, CDR2 YYDKDF (reference sequence). The V gene lost 0 bases and the J gene lost 2 bases, with 8 bases spanning the gap. These same data were also listed under a study on T cells in Graves' hyperthyroidism and ophthalmopathy.

The sequence was obtained from a man in his forties or fifties with Graves disease. The V gene is TRBV15, the J gene TRBJ1-5, with a weak D call TRBD1 (5 bases). The starting material was peripheral blood mononuclear cells (PBMCs), obtained at new diagnosis, from a patient treated with antithyroid drugs. CDR3 sequence reads: CATSRDWGGNQPQHF. The CDR3 DNA follows: TGTGCCACCAGCAGAGATTGGGGGGGCAATCAGCCCCAGCATTTT.